This T cell receptor (beta chain) was profiled in a study of cytomegalovirus exposure and HLA in healthy donors. V lost 0 bases and J 6 bases, leaving 11 bases between the germline ends. CDR3 length: 13 amino acids. Germline V gene sequence: CDR1 GTSNPN, CDR2 SVGIG (reference sequence). The primer mix had 60 Vbeta and 13 Jbeta primers. The assay was immunoSEQ multiplex PCR, and TCRdb's table has in-frame clones only and misses some. This table has 100,000 to 150,000 clones, 65% to 75% appearing once. As concerns this clone: Its matching antigen is unknown.

Broader study findings: It was confirmed in vitro that three of the CMV-associated chains were specific for CMV antigens. As a later analysis showed, a missense DCLRE1C variant was linked to trimming of TCR beta V- and J-genes.

The sequence came from a woman aged 50 to 65 in good health and CMV-seropositive. V usage is TRBV30 and J usage is TRBJ1-1; a possible D gene is TRBD1 (5 bases). The source material was PBMCs. The CDR3 DNA follows: TGTGCCTGGAGTGTTATAGGGGAGGCTGAAGCTTTCTTT. Translating it yields CAWSVIGEAEAFF.